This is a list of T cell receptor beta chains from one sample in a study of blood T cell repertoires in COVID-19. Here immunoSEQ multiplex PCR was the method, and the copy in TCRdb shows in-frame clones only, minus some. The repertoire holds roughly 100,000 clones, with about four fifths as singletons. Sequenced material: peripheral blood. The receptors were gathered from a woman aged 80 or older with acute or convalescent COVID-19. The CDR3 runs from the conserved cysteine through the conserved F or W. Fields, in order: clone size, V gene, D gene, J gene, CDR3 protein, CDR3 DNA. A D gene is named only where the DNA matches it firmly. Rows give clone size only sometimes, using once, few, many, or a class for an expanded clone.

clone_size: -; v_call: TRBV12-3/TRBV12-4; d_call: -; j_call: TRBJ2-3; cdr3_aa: CASSFIEALASF; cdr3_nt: TGTGCCAGCAGTTTTATCGAGGCCCTGGCGAGTTTT
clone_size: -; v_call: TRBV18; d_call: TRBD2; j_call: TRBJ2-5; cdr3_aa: CASSPSLTSTETQYF; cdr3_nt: TGTGCCAGCTCACCCTCTCTGACTAGCACTGAGACCCAGTACTTC
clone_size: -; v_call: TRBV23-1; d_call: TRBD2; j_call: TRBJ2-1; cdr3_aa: CASSEPRTSGRTLYNEQFF; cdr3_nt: TGCGCCAGCAGTGAACCAAGGACTAGCGGGAGGACCCTCTACAATGAGCAGTTCTTC
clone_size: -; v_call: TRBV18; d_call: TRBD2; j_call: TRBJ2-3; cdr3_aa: CATMILADSTDTQYF; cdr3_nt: TGTGCCACCATGATACTAGCGGATAGCACAGATACGCAGTATTTT
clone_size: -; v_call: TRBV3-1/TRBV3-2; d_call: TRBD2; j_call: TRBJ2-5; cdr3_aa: CASSPRAGAETQYF; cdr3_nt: TGTGCCAGCAGCCCCCGAGCGGGAGCAGAGACCCAGTACTTC
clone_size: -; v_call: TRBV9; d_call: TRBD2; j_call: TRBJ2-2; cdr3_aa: CASSPTGGTGELFF; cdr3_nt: TGTGCCAGCAGCCCTACCGGGGGGACCGGGGAGCTGTTTTTT
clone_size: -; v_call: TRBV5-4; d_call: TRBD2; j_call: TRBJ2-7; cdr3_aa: CASSQGGGRASEQYF; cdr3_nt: TGTGCCAGCAGCCAGGGTGGCGGGAGGGCCAGCGAGCAGTACTTC
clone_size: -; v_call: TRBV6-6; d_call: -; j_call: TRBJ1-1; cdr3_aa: CASSLQGTEAFF; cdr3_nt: TGTGCCAGCAGTTTACAGGGTACTGAAGCTTTCTTT
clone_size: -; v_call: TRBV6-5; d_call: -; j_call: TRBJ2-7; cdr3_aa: CASSYPNGREQYF; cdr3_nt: TGTGCCAGCAGTTACCCAAATGGCAGGGAGCAGTACTTC
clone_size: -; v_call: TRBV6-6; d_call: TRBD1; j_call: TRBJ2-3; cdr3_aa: CASSHPGGGTGEDTQYF; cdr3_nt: TGTGCCAGCAGTCATCCGGGGGGCGGGACAGGGGAAGATACGCAGTATTTT
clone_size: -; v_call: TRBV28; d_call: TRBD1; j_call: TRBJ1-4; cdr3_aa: CASNLSGGSNEKLFF; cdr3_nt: TGTGCCAGCAACTTGTCAGGGGGGTCTAATGAAAAACTGTTTTTT
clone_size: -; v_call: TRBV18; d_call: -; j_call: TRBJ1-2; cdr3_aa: CASSPDYTPIDGYTF; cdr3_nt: TGTGCCAGCTCACCTGACTATACCCCTATAGATGGCTACACCTTC
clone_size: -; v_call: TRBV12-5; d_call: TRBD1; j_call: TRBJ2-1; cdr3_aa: CASGSTGRSYNEQFF; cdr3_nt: TGTGCTAGTGGCTCGACAGGGCGCTCCTACAATGAGCAGTTCTTC
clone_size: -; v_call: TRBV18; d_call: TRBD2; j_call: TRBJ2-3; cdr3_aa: CASSPGGRDTDTQYF; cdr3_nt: TGTGCCAGCTCACCAGGCGGGAGGGACACAGATACGCAGTATTTT
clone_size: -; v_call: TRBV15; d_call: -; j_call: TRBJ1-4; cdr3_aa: CATSRVRTVNEKLFF; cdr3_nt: TGTGCCACCAGCAGGGTCCGGACAGTTAATGAAAAACTGTTTTTT
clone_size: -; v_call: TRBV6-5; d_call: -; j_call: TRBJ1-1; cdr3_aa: CASSYSRQGRTEAFF; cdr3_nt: TGTGCCAGCAGTTACTCTCGGCAGGGCCGGACTGAAGCTTTCTTT
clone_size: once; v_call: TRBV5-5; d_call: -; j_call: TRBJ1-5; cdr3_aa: CASSQYTNSNQPQHF; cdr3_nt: TGTGCCAGCAGCCAGTACACAAATAGCAATCAGCCCCAGCATTTT
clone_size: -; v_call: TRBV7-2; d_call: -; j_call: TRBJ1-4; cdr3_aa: CASSLRGIREKLFF; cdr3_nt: TGTGCCAGCAGCTTAAGGGGCATTCGGGAAAAACTGTTTTTT
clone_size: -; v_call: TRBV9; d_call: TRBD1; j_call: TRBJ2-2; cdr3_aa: CASSVEGQGTGELFF; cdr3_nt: TGTGCCAGCAGCGTAGAGGGACAGGGCACCGGGGAGCTGTTTTTT
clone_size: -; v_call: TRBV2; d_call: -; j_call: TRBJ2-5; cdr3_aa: CASFYRPERETQYF; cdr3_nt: TGTGCCAGCTTTTACAGGCCAGAGAGAGAGACCCAGTACTTC